Below are 3 T cell receptor beta chains sequenced from a single sample in a study of T cells expressing NK-cell markers (dated by TCRdb to the early 2020s). To prepare the library, 5' RACE was applied. The sequencer listed for this sample is Illumina HiSeq 2000. The reads went through TCRdb reprocessing, and each CDR3 protein sequence gets one entry with no DNA. The sample's table covers about 550,000 distinct CDR3 sequences. Around 4% of the sample rests with the top ten. The sample was blood T cells: a sorted CD56 or NKG2C T cell subset, CD4+ or CD8+ T cells, or bulk PBMC T cells (not recorded which). These receptors all stem from a man between 18 and 29 years old in good health. Donor details come from another sample of the same person, matched by shared clones.

This sequence joins TRBV6-2 or TRBV6-3 and TRBJ2-7; there is no DNA to check the TCRdb D call of TRBD2. The CDR3 extends over 16 amino acids. Germline values: CDR1 MNHEY, CDR2 SVGEGT. The CDR3 loop reads CASSYPTIAASYEQYF.

This chain links TRBV5-1 with TRBJ1-1; without DNA, the TCRdb call of TRBD1 cannot be checked. The germline CDR1 and CDR2 sequences are SGHRS and YFSETQ. This CDR3 has 19 amino acids. The chain's CDR3 is CASSYLGHGPGAVNTEAFF.

V gene TRBV20-1 combines with J gene TRBJ2-1; TCRdb selects TRBD1, and the lack of DNA leaves this call unchecked. CDR1 and CDR2 (germline): DFQATT, SNEGSKA (reference sequence). CDR3 size: 15 residues. This CDR3 reads CSARSPGTGGSEQFF.